The 27 T cell receptor beta chains presented below share a single source sample, sequenced in a study of blood T cell repertoires in COVID-19 (dated by TCRdb to the early 2020s). The library was obtained by the immunoSEQ multiplex PCR assay. Held by TCRdb, this immuneACCESS table contains in-frame sequences only and omits some clones. Under half of the omission traces to an unresolved V gene where checked; the cause of the rest is unknown. In all, the sample holds roughly 70,000 clones, and 60% to 80% of those were seen once. Clones ranked in the top ten supply 5% to 6.5% of the sample. Sequencing was performed on peripheral blood. The receptor source for this set is an older woman with acute or convalescent COVID-19.

Only one count was recorded for this clone. This sequence joins TRBV7-6 and TRBJ1-5, with TRBD1 matching over 8 bases. J lost 1 base, V lost 6 bases, and 8 bases had no gene match. Germline V CDR1 and CDR2: SGHVS, FNYEAQ. The CDR3 covers 16 residues. The CDR3 nucleotides read TGTGCCAGCAGTCCTGCACAGGGGGACAGCAATCAGCCCCAGCATTTT. Translation: CASSPAQGDSNQPQHF. The entire variable domain, with the rest obtained from reference TRBV7-6 and TRBJ1-5, is as follows: GAGVSQSPRYKVTKRGQDVALRCDPISGHVSLYWYRQALGQGPEFLTYFNYEAQQDKSGLPNDRFSAERPEGSISTLTIQRTEQRDSAMYRCASSPAQGDSNQPQHFGDGTRLSIL.

This clone was recorded once. V and J are TRBV19 and TRBJ2-3; 7 positions agree with TRBD1. V lost 10 bases and J lost 1; bases outside the gene matches: 8. Germline lookup yields CDR1 LNHDA and CDR2 SQIVND (reference sequence). The CDR3 consists of 14 residues. The CDR3 region has the DNA TGTGCCACCTCAGGGGGACCGCGCACAGATACGCAGTATTTT. Protein product: CATSGGPRTDTQYF.

This clone showed up just a few times. The chain has TRBV7-2 and TRBJ1-4, with D uncertain. This CDR3 contains 14 residues. Germline V gene data show CDR1 as SGHTA and CDR2 as FQGNSA. Trimming took 7 bases from V and 7 from J, leaving 16 bases between them. CDR3 sequence (DNA): TGTGCCAGCACCCCAAGACCGCTAGGTGAAAAACTGTTTTTT. This sequence encodes CASTPRPLGEKLFF.

The chain carries TRBV11-2 and TRBJ2-5; 7 bases agree with TRBD2. Germline lookup yields CDR1 SGHAT and CDR2 FQNNGV. Trimming took 5 bases from V and 1 from J; bases not matched to a gene: 4. This CDR3 is built from 14 residues. The CDR3: CASSRDYLQETQYF. The CDR3 DNA follows: TGTGCCAGCAGCCGGGACTACCTCCAAGAGACCCAGTACTTC.

V and J are TRBV28 and TRBJ2-3, with D possibly TRBD1 on 6 matching bases. The CDR3 has 15 amino acids. V gave up 5 bases and J gave up 4 bases, with 16 bases separating them. The germline gives CDR1 MDHEN, CDR2 SYDVKM. CDR3 in amino acids: CASSPDRIASDTQYF. The CDR3 region has the DNA TGTGCCAGCAGTCCTGACAGGATAGCCTCAGATACGCAGTATTTT.

The V call is TRBV7-3, the J call TRBJ2-7, with 10 bases fitting TRBD2. The V segment lost 5 bases and the J segment 3 bases; nucleotides outside the gene matches: 22. Germline CDR1 reads SGHTA; CDR2 reads FQGTGA. This CDR3 comprises 20 residues. CDR3 amino acids: CASSPKTTGRTSGTYYEQYF. The CDR3 DNA reads TGTGCCAGCAGCCCCAAAACTACAGGGAGGACTAGCGGAACATACTACGAGCAGTACTTC.

The chain carries TRBV11-2 and TRBJ1-1; possibly TRBD1 for D (6 bases). This CDR3 contains 15 residues. The germline V gene has CDR1 SGHAT and CDR2 FQNNGV. Trimming shortened V by 1 base and J by 3 bases, and 12 bases separated the two germline ends. For the CDR3, the DNA is TGTGCCAGCAGCTTAGGGCGCACAGGGTACACTGAAGCTTTCTTT. It codes for CASSLGRTGYTEAFF.

The chain combines TRBV11-1 with TRBJ1-1; TRBD1 matches at 8 bases. The CDR3 has 16 residues. The V gene's germline CDR1 is SGHAT and CDR2 FQDESV (reference sequence). Trimming at V came to 8 bases and at J to 1 base, leaving 12 bases not matched to a gene. For the CDR3, the DNA is TGTGCCAGCGCTATCATAGGACAGGGATCGAACACTGAAGCTTTCTTT. Translating it yields CASAIIGQGSNTEAFF. The variable domain in full, completed from reference TRBV11-1 and TRBJ1-1, reads EAEVAQSPRYKITEKSQAVAFWCDPISGHATLYWYRQILGQGPELLVQFQDESVVDDSQLPKDRFSAERLKGVDSTLKIQPAELGDSAMYLCASAIIGQGSNTEAFFGQGTRLTVV.

The chain joins TRBV30 to TRBJ1-2; D is perhaps TRBD1 (5 bases). CDR3 size: 12 residues. Deletions cut 6 bases from V and 4 bases from J, with 12 bases between. Germline lookup yields CDR1 GTSNPN and CDR2 SVGIG (reference sequence). This CDR3 reads CACSGAGYGYTF. The CDR3 DNA reads TGTGCCTGTTCTGGGGCAGGCTATGGCTACACCTTC.

This chain uses TRBV13 with TRBJ2-7, with a weak D call TRBD2 (6 bases). The CDR3 contains 14 residues. Trimming took 4 bases from V and 6 from J, leaving 16 bases between them. Germline CDR1 is PRHDT and CDR2 is FYEKMQ (reference sequence). The CDR3 spells CASSSRAGWPEQYF. CDR3 sequence (DNA): TGTGCCAGCAGCTCCCGCGCGGGGTGGCCCGAGCAGTACTTC.

The V gene is TRBV19, the J gene TRBJ2-7, with a tentative D call TRBD2 (5 bases). The V end lost 7 bases, the J end lost 5 bases, and 18 bases lay between the germline ends. Germline CDR1 reads LNHDA; CDR2 reads SQIVND (reference sequence). CDR3 length: 14 amino acids. CDR3 in DNA: TGTGCCAGTACTCTTACCGGGATCGGGGACGAGCAGTACTTC. Protein sequence: CASTLTGIGDEQYF.

The V gene is TRBV18, the J gene TRBJ2-7; D might be TRBD2 (6 bases). CDR1 is KGHSH and CDR2 is LQKENI in the germline V gene. Trimming left V 5 bases short and J 6 bases short, with 17 bases between. The CDR3 is made up of 14 amino acids. CDR3 protein: CASSGGVSNGEQYF. For the CDR3, the DNA is TGTGCCAGCTCAGGAGGGGTTTCAAACGGCGAGCAGTACTTC.

This sequence joins TRBV5-1 and TRBJ2-3; 9 bases match TRBD2. The CDR3 extends over 15 amino acids. Germline V lookup: CDR1 SGHRS, CDR2 YFSETQ. The V gene end was trimmed by 0 bases and the J gene end by 3 bases; junction bases not matched to a gene: 2. For the CDR3, the DNA is TGCGCCAGCAGCTTGGACGCGGGGGGGACAGATACGCAGTATTTT. The encoded protein is CASSLDAGGTDTQYF.

The rearrangement joins TRBV5-6 to TRBJ1-2; TRBD1 is a possible D gene (5 bases). Trimming cost V 0 bases and J 4 bases, with 13 bases left between them. This CDR3 has 15 residues. Germline V gene lookup returns CDR1 SGHDT and CDR2 YYEEEE. The CDR3 loop reads CASSLAGREAYGYTF. The CDR3 DNA is TGTGCCAGCAGCTTGGCCGGCAGGGAGGCCTATGGCTACACCTTC.

The chain couples TRBV12-5 to TRBJ2-5, with 9 bases that match TRBD1. Looked up from germline, CDR1 is LGHNT and CDR2 is FRNRAP. The CDR3 contains 15 residues. Trimming cost V 0 bases and J 4 bases; bases outside gene matches: 3. Here the CDR3 reads CASGLVNRGRETQYF. In DNA, the CDR3 is TGTGCTAGTGGTTTGGTAAACAGGGGGCGAGAGACCCAGTACTTC.

The chain is built from TRBV5-5 and TRBJ2-2; no definite D call. V dropped 2 bases and J dropped 5 bases, with 4 bases sitting between them. In germline, CDR1 is SGHKS, CDR2 YYEKEE (reference sequence). The CDR3 covers 12 residues. This chain's CDR3 is CASSFYTGELFF. As DNA, the CDR3 is TGTGCCAGCAGCTTTTATACCGGGGAGCTGTTTTTT.

This clone is a singleton in its sample. V gene TRBV7-2 combines with J gene TRBJ1-2; D is undetermined. Germline lookup yields CDR1 SGHTA and CDR2 FQGNSA. The CDR3 totals 14 residues. V was pared by 3 bases and J by 0 bases, with 8 bases between. The chain's CDR3 is CASSFSQANYGYTF. CDR3 DNA: TGTGCCAGCAGCTTTTCCCAGGCTAACTATGGCTACACCTTC.

This chain connects TRBV6-5 to TRBJ1-5, with TRBD1 identical over 9 bases. Germline V lookup: CDR1 MNHEY, CDR2 SVGAGI. The CDR3 is made up of 14 amino acids. V shed 4 bases, J shed 5 bases, and the junction held 3 bases outside the gene matches. CDR3 sequence (DNA): TGTGCCAGCAGTTTTGACAGGGGGGATCAGCCCCAGCATTTT. Protein: CASSFDRGDQPQHF.

The chain has TRBV4-3 and TRBJ2-1; no firm D call. Trimming removed 0 bases from V and 2 bases from J, with 8 bases in between. The CDR3 loop spans 15 amino acids. The germline gives CDR1 LGHNA, CDR2 YSLEER. The CDR3 reads CASSQDAGPYNEQFF. CDR3 DNA sequence: TGCGCCAGCAGCCAAGATGCAGGCCCCTACAATGAGCAGTTCTTC.

The genes are TRBV7-9 and TRBJ2-1; 7 bases line up with TRBD2. The V segment lost 2 bases and the J segment 7 bases; nucleotides outside the gene matches: 2. The length of the CDR3 is 13 residues. Germline CDR1 and CDR2: SEHNR and FQNEAQ (reference sequence). The CDR3 loop reads CASSLWGGNEQFF. CDR3 nucleotide sequence: TGTGCCAGCAGCTTATGGGGGGGAAATGAGCAGTTCTTC.

The V call is TRBV12-3 or TRBV12-4, the J call TRBJ2-7, with 7 bases lining up with TRBD1. V trimming: 4 bases; J trimming: 5 bases; junction bases outside the gene matches: 5. The CDR3 consists of 13 residues. CDR3 coding DNA: TGTGCCAGCAGTTATCTGCAGGGGGACGAGCAGTACTTC. Protein sequence: CASSYLQGDEQYF.

The rearrangement uses TRBV19 and TRBJ1-5; 9 nucleotides match TRBD1. The CDR3 is 16 residues long. From germline, CDR1 is LNHDA and CDR2 SQIVND (reference sequence). V lost 7 bases to trimming and J lost 4 bases; unmatched junction nucleotides: 11. Here the CDR3 DNA reads TGTGCCAGTAACCCTGGGACAGGGAATCGGAATCAGCCCCAGCATTTT. It specifies CASNPGTGNRNQPQHF.

V gene TRBV5-4 combines with J gene TRBJ1-5; 8 positions agree with TRBD1. The CDR3 is 14 residues long. CDR1 is SGHNT and CDR2 is YYREEE in the germline V gene (reference sequence). The V segment lost 4 bases and the J segment 2 bases; nucleotides outside the gene matches: 2. The CDR3 loop is CASSPGGGNQPQHF. In DNA form, the CDR3 reads TGTGCCAGCAGCCCAGGGGGCGGCAATCAGCCCCAGCATTTT.

The V gene is TRBV6-6, the J gene TRBJ2-7, with 8 bases aligning to TRBD1. Per the germline V gene, CDR1 is MNHNY and CDR2 is SVGAGI (reference sequence). The CDR3 spans 16 residues. Trimming removed 0 bases from V and 0 bases from J; junction bases left unmatched: 4. CDR3 protein: CASSYSVRGHSYEQYF. In DNA, the CDR3 is TGTGCCAGCAGTTACTCGGTCAGGGGGCACTCCTACGAGCAGTACTTC.

This clone showed up just a few times. The chain uses TRBV3-1 (or the pseudogene TRBV3-2) and TRBJ1-4, with D tentatively TRBD1 (6 bases). Germline CDR1 LGHDT, CDR2 YNNKEL (reference sequence). Trimming pared 4 bases from V and 5 bases from J, leaving 11 bases between. The length of the CDR3 is 14 residues. This CDR3 reads CASSLGQQNEKLFF. Written as DNA, the CDR3 is TGTGCCAGCAGCCTAGGACAGCAAAATGAAAAACTGTTTTTT.

This clone is a singleton in its sample. The V and J genes are TRBV24-1 and TRBJ2-1, with 12 bases identical to TRBD1. The J segment lost 10 bases and the V segment lost 9 bases, leaving 12 bases of the junction unmatched. Germline lookup yields CDR1 KGHDR and CDR2 SFDVKD. The CDR3 has 15 residues. This CDR3 reads CATGHAGTGGVEQFF. CDR3 coding DNA: TGTGCCACCGGGCATGCCGGGACAGGGGGCGTAGAGCAGTTCTTC.

A few counts support this clone. The rearrangement links TRBV7-9 to TRBJ2-7; TRBD1 matches 7 bases. Germline CDR1 is SEHNR and CDR2 is FQNEAQ (reference sequence). The J segment lost 7 bases and the V segment lost 5 bases, leaving 14 bases of the junction unmatched. This CDR3 is built from 15 residues. The DNA for the CDR3 is TGTGCCAGCAGCCCAACAGGGGCAGGGGCAGGGGAGCAGTACTTC. Protein product: CASSPTGAGAGEQYF.